The 13 T cell receptor beta chains below were found in one sample sequenced in a study of OX40 agonist ivuxolimab in advanced cancers. Here immunoSEQ multiplex PCR was the method, and the copy in TCRdb shows in-frame clones only, minus some. The sample has over 15,000 clones, about three quarters seen once; the top ten hold about half. The source was CD4+ or CD8+ T cells sorted from blood, collected in a trial of the OX40 agonist ivuxolimab. Every receptor here comes from an adult with an advanced solid tumor such as melanoma, head and neck, liver or kidney cancer.

This chain uses TRBV4-2 with TRBJ1-1, with D uncertain. The CDR3 extends over 14 amino acids. The germline CDR1 and CDR2 sequences are LGHNA and YNFKEQ. V shed 4 bases and J shed 11 bases, with 20 bases lying between them. This chain's CDR3 is CASSPTGEFSFAFF. CDR3 nucleotide sequence: TGTGCCAGCAGCCCAACCGGGGAGTTTTCCTTTGCTTTCTTT.

This chain joins TRBV5-5 and TRBJ1-1; D is unresolved. In germline, CDR1 is SGHKS, CDR2 YYEKEE (reference sequence). This CDR3 contains 14 residues. The germline V and J ends were trimmed by 4 bases and 0 bases, with 10 bases remaining between them. The CDR3 region has the DNA TGTGCCAGCAGCACGGACGTTGTGAACACTGAAGCTTTCTTT. It encodes CASSTDVVNTEAFF.

The chain uses TRBV7-8 and TRBJ2-5, with TRBD2 as a possible D gene (5 bases). This CDR3 contains 11 residues. Per the germline V gene, CDR1 is SGHVS and CDR2 is FQNEAQ. The V and J ends lost 5 bases and 8 bases respectively, with 9 bases between them. The CDR3 region has the DNA TGTGCCAGCAGCGAACCGGGAACCCAGTACTTC. This sequence encodes CASSEPGTQYF.

The chain has TRBV28 and TRBJ1-5; 9 positions agree with TRBD1. Germline assignment: CDR1 MDHEN and CDR2 SYDVKM. With 7 bases clipped from V and 5 bases from J, the junction kept 12 bases outside the gene matches. The CDR3 is 16 residues long. CDR3 sequence reads: CASNMGRDRAYQPQHF. As DNA, the CDR3 is TGTGCCAGCAACATGGGCCGGGACAGGGCTTATCAGCCCCAGCATTTT. Full variable domain (missing parts from reference TRBV28 and TRBJ1-5): DVKVTQSSRYLVKRTGEKVFLECVQDMDHENMFWYRQDPGLGLRLIYFSYDVKMKEKGDIPEGYSVSREKKERFSLILESASTNQTSMYLCASNMGRDRAYQPQHFGDGTRLSIL.

The chain links TRBV14 to TRBJ2-2; TRBD2 matches 10 bases. Germline CDR1 is SGHDN and CDR2 is FVKESK. J gave up 6 bases and V 5 bases, and 9 bases lay outside the gene matches. This CDR3 is built from 16 residues. CDR3 coding DNA: TGTGCCAGCAGCACCCGGACTAGCGGATTACCCGGGGAGCTGTTTTTT. Protein product: CASSTRTSGLPGELFF.

This clone was counted once. The chain joins TRBV16 to TRBJ2-1; TRBD2 aligns across 9 bases. V gave up 2 bases and J gave up 6 bases; unmatched junction bases: 11. The CDR3 spans 17 residues. The germline gives CDR1 KGHSY, CDR2 FQNENV. The DNA for the CDR3 is TGTGCCAGCAGCCAAGGCAAGACGGGACTAGCAGTCAATGAGCAGTTCTTC. It specifies CASSQGKTGLAVNEQFF.

This clone has just one count. The chain recombines TRBV7-9 with TRBJ2-4; perhaps TRBD2 as D (6 bases). This CDR3 has 12 amino acids. Germline-derived CDR1 and CDR2 are SEHNR and FQNEAQ (reference sequence). Trimming left V 4 bases short and J 8 bases short, with 9 bases between. CDR3 coding DNA: TGTGCCAGCAGCTCCTCGGGGGACATTCAGTACTTC. Its translation: CASSSSGDIQYF. The full variable domain, its missing parts supplied by reference TRBV7-9 and TRBJ2-4, is DTGVSQNPRHKITKRGQNVTFRCDPISEHNRLYWYRQTLGQGPEFLTYFQNEAQLEKSRLLSDRFSAERPKGSFSTLEIQRTEQGDSAMYLCASSSSGDIQYFGAGTRLSVL.

The V call is TRBV4-2, the J call TRBJ2-1; weak D call: TRBD2 (5 bases). V was pared by 0 bases and J by 4 bases, with 7 bases between. The V gene's germline CDR1 is LGHNA and CDR2 YNFKEQ. The CDR3 contains 14 residues. The CDR3 reads CASSQEDLYNEQFF. The CDR3 DNA reads TGTGCCAGCAGCCAAGAGGACTTGTACAATGAGCAGTTCTTC.

This clone was recorded once. The V and J genes are TRBV4-3 and TRBJ2-3, with TRBD2 matching 12 bases. This CDR3 is 16 amino acids long. Germline values: CDR1 LGHNA, CDR2 YSLEER. V shed 4 bases and J 4 bases; nucleotides not matched to a gene: 6. In nucleotides, the CDR3 is TGCGCCAGCAGCCGAAGACTAGCGGGGGCCGCAGATACGCAGTATTTT. Protein: CASSRRLAGAADTQYF.

The chain combines TRBV2 with TRBJ1-2; possible D gene TRBD1, 6 bases. V was trimmed by 2 bases and J by 3 bases, leaving 13 bases between them. The CDR3 sequence is 15 residues long. Germline loops: CDR1 SNHLY, CDR2 FYNNEI. CDR3 in amino acids: CASSEFKGQDYGYTF. The CDR3 DNA reads TGTGCCAGCAGTGAATTTAAGGGACAAGACTATGGCTACACCTTC.

The chain couples TRBV6-1 to TRBJ2-5, with a possible D match to TRBD2 (7 bases). CDR3 length equals 18 residues. V was pared by 4 bases and J by 5 bases, with 26 bases between. Germline V CDR1 and CDR2: MNHNS, SASEGT. CDR3 nucleotides: TGTGCCAGCAGTGGAACTCTAGGGGTTGGGGGGGCGTCGGAGACCCAGTACTTC. Translation gives CASSGTLGVGGASETQYF.

Here the CDR3 DNA reads TGTGCCAGCTCACCAGAGGCAGGTTCGCAAGAGACCCAGTACTTC. It specifies CASSPEAGSQETQYF. This chain uses TRBV18 with TRBJ2-5, with no clear D. Germline V lookup: CDR1 KGHSH, CDR2 LQKENI. V lost 2 bases and J lost 2, with 12 bases in between. The length of the CDR3 is 15 residues.

The chain is built from TRBV4-3 and TRBJ2-4, with D possibly matching TRBD1 (5 bases). CDR1 is LGHNA and CDR2 is YSLEER in the germline V gene. Trimming took 0 bases from V and 1 from J, leaving 10 bases between them. The CDR3 is 16 residues long. The CDR3 spells CASSQDPAGAKNIQYF. CDR3 in DNA: TGCGCCAGCAGCCAAGATCCGGCAGGGGCCAAAAACATTCAGTACTTC.